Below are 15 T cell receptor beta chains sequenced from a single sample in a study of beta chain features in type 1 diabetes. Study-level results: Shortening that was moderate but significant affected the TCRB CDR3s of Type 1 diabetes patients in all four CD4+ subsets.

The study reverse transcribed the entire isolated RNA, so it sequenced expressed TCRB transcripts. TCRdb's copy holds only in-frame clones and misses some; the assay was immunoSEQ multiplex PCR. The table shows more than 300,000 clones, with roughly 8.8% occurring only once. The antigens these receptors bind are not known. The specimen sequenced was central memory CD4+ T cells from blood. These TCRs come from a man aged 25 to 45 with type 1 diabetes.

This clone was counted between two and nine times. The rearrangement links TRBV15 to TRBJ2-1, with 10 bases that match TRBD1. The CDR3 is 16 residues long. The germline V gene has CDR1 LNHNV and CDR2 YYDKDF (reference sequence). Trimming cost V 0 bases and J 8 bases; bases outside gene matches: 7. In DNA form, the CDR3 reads TGTGCCACCAGCAGAGATCGGGTGACAGGGGGCGATGAGCAGTTCTTC. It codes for CATSRDRVTGGDEQFF. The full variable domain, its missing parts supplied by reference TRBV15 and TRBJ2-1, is DAMVIQNPRYQVTQFGKPVTLSCSQTLNHNVMYWYQQKSSQAPKLLFHYYDKDFNNEADTPDNFQSRRPNTSFCFLDIRSPGLGDTAMYLCATSRDRVTGGDEQFFGPGTRLTVL.

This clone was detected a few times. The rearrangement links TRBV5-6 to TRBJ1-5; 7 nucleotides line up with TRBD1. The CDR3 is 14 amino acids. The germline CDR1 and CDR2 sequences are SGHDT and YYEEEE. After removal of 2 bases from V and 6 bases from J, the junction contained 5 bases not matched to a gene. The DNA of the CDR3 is TGTGCCAGCAGCTTTACAGGGGTGGGTCAGCCCCAGCATTTT. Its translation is CASSFTGVGQPQHF.

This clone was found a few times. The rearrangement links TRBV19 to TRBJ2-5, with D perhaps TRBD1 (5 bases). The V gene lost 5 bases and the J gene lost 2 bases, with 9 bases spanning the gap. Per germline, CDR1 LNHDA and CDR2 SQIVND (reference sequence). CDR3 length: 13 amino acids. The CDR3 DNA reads TGTGCCAGTAGTCGGACACATCAAGAGACCCAGTACTTC. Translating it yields CASSRTHQETQYF.

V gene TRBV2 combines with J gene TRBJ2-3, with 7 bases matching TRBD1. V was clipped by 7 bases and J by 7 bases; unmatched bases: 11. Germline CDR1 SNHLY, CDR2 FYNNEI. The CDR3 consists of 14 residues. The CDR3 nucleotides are TGTGCCAGCATGAAGGGGGCCAACGCCTATACGCAGTATTTT. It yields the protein CASMKGANAYTQYF.

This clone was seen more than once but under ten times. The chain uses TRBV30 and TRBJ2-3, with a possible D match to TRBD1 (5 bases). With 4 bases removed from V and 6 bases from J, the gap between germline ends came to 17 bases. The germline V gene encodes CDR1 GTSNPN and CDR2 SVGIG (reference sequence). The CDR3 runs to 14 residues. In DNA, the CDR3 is TGTGCCTGGACCCAGGGCTCCCCGCCGGATACGCAGTATTTT. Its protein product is CAWTQGSPPDTQYF.

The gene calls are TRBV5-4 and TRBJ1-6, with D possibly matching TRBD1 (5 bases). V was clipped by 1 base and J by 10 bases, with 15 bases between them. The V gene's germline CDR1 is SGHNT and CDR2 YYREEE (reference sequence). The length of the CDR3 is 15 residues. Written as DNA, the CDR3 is TGTGCCAGCAGCTTGTGGATGACGAGGGGATCACCCCTCCACTTT. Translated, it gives CASSLWMTRGSPLHF. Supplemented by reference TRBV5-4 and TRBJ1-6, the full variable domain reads ETGVTQSPTHLIKTRGQQVTLRCSSQSGHNTVSWYQQALGQGPQFIFQYYREEENGRGNFPPRFSGLQFPNYSSELNVNALELDDSALYLCASSLWMTRGSPLHFGNGTRLTVT.

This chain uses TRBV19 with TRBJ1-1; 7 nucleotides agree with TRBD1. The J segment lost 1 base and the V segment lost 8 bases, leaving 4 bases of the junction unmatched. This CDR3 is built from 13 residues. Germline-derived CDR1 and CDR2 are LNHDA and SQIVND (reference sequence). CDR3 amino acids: CASHDRENTEAFF. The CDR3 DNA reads TGTGCCAGTCACGACAGGGAGAACACTGAAGCTTTCTTT.

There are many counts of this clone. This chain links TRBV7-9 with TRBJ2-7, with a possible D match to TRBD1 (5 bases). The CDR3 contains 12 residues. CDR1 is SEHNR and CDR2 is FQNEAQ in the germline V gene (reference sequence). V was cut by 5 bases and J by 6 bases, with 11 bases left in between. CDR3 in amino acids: CASSIGAIEQYF. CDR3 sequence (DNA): TGTGCCAGCAGCATTGGGGCAATCGAGCAGTACTTC.

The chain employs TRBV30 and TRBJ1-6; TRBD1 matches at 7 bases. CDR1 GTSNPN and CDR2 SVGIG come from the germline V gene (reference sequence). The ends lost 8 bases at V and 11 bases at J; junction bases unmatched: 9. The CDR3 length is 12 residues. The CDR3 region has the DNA TGTGCCGGATCGGAGGGGGCCACACCCCTCCACTTT. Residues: CAGSEGATPLHF.

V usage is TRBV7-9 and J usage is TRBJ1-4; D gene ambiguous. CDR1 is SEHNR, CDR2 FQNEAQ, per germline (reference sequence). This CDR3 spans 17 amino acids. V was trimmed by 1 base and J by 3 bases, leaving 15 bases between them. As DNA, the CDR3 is TGTGCCAGCAGCTTAGGAAGTCCGGCAGTACCTAATGAAAAACTGTTTTTT. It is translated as CASSLGSPAVPNEKLFF.

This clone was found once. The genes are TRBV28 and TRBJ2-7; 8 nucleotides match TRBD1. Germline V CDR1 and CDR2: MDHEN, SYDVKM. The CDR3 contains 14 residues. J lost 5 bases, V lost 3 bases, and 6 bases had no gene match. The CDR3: CASSFGDRSHEQYF. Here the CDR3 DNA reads TGTGCCAGCAGTTTTGGGGACAGGAGCCACGAGCAGTACTTC. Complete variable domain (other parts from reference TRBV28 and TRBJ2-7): DVKVTQSSRYLVKRTGEKVFLECVQDMDHENMFWYRQDPGLGLRLIYFSYDVKMKEKGDIPEGYSVSREKKERFSLILESASTNQTSMYLCASSFGDRSHEQYFGPGTRLTVT.

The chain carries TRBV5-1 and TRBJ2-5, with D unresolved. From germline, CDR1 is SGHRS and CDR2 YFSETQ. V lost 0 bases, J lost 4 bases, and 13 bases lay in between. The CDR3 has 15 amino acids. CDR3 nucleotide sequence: TGCGCCAGCAGCTTGGGTGGACGGAGTGGAGAGACCCAGTACTTC. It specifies CASSLGGRSGETQYF. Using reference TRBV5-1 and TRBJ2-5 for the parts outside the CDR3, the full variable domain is KAGVTQTPRYLIKTRGQQVTLSCSPISGHRSVSWYQQTPGQGLQFLFEYFSETQRNKGNFPGRFSGRQFSNSRSEMNVSTLELGDSALYLCASSLGGRSGETQYFGPGTRLLVL.

This chain's CDR3 is CASSSPGTGRDIQYF. The CDR3 DNA reads TGTGCCAGCAGTTCACCCGGGACAGGGAGGGACATTCAGTACTTC. V and J are TRBV6-5 and TRBJ2-4, with TRBD1 matching 9 bases. The CDR3 runs 15 residues. V lost 4 bases and J lost 8; bases outside the gene matches: 9. Germline CDR1 is MNHEY and CDR2 is SVGAGI.

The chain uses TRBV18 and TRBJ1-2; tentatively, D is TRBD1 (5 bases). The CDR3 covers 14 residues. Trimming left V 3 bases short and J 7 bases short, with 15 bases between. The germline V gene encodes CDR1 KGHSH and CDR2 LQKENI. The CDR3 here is CASSPGGGEGGYTF. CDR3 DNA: TGTGCCAGCTCACCGGGCGGAGGGGAAGGTGGCTACACCTTC.

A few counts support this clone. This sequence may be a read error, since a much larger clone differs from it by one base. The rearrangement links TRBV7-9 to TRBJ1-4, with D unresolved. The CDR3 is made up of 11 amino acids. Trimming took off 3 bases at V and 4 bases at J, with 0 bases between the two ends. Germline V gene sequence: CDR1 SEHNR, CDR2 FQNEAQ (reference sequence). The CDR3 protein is CASSFNEKLFF. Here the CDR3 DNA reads TGTGCCAGCAGCTTTAATGAAAAACTGTTTTTT.